This T cell receptor (beta chain) was sequenced during a study of T cell changes during pregnancy in multiple sclerosis. Germline V gives CDR1 MNHEY, CDR2 SMNVEV (reference sequence). The length of the CDR3 is 13 residues. V dropped 5 bases and J dropped 5 bases, with 12 bases sitting between them. Produced via immunoSEQ multiplex PCR; TCRdb's table is partial and in-frame only. The sample records around 20,000 clones, about 88% being singletons. The sequence was obtained from a female donor in good health, enrolled as a control in a pregnancy study. This sample comprised CD8+ T cells from peripheral blood mononuclear cells, obtained in the second trimester of pregnancy. The chain employs TRBV27 and TRBJ1-2; D might be TRBD1 (6 bases). The CDR3 reads CASSVRGAYGYTF. The CDR3 coding sequence is TGTGCCAGCAGTGTTCGGGGGGCGTATGGCTACACCTTC.